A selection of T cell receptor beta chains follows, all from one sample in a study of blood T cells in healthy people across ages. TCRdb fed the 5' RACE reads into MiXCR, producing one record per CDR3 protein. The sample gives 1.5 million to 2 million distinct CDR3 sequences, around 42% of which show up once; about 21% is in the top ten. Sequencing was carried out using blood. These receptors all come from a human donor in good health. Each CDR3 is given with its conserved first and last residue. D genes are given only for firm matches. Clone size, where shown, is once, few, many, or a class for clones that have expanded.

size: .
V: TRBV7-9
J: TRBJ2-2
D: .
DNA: TGTGCCAGCAGCTCAGGATGGGGGGCCAACACCGGGGAGCTGTTTTTT
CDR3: CASSSGWGANTGELFF

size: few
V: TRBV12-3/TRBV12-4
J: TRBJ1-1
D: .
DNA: TGTGCCAGCAGTTGGAACACTGAAGCTTTCTTT
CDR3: CASSWNTEAFF

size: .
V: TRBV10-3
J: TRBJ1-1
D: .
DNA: TGTGCCATCACCGTAGGACAGAGCACTGAAGCTTTCTTT
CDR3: CAITVGQSTEAFF

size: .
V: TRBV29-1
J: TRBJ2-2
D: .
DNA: TGCAGCGTTGAAGATAGTCCCCCCGGGGAGCTGTTTTTT
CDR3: CSVEDSPPGELFF

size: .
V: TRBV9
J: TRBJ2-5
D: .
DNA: TGTGCCAGCAGCGCAGCCCCAGGGGCAGAGACCCAGTACTTC
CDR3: CASSAAPGAETQYF

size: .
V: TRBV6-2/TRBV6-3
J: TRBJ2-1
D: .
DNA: TGTGCCAGCAGCCACCGGGGCCGGTACAATGAGCAGTTCTTC
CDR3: CASSHRGRYNEQFF

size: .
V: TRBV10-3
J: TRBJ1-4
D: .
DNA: TGTGCCATCAGTCAGACAGCAACTAATGAAAAACCGTTTTTT
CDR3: CAISQTATNEKPFF

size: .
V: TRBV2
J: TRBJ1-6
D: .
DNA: TGTGCCAGCAGTGAAGGGGCAGTTTATAATTCACCCCTCCACTTT
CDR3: CASSEGAVYNSPLHF

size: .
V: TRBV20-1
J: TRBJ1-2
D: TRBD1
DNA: TGCAGTGCTACCGGGACAGGGAGAGTCGCTGGCTACACCTTC
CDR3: CSATGTGRVAGYTF

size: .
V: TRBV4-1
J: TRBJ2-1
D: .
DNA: TGCGCCAGCAGCCAAGTAGGACTAACTGTCAATGAGCAGTTCTTC
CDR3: CASSQVGLTVNEQFF

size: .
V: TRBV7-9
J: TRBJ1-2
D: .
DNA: TGTGCCAGCAGCCCCTTGGGCCGGACTCCTAACTATGGCTACACCTTC
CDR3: CASSPLGRTPNYGYTF

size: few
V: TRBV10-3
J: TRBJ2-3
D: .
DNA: TGTGCCATCCGCGGACCAAACACAGATACGCAGTATTTT
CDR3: CAIRGPNTDTQYF

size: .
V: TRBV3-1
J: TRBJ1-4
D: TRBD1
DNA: TGTGCCAGCAGTCGAGGTCTTACAGGGGATTGGGAACTGTTTTTT
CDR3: CASSRGLTGDWELFF

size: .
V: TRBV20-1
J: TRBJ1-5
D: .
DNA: TGCAGTGCTAGCCCCGACAGAAGCAATCAGCCCCAGCATTTT
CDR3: CSASPDRSNQPQHF

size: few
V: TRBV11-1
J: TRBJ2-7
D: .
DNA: TGTGCCAGCAGTGTTCTCCCGGCCTCCTACGAGCAGTACTTC
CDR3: CASSVLPASYEQYF

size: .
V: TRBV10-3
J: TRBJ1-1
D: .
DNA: TGTGCCATCAGTGAGGGTACAGGAAACACTGAAGCTTTCTTT
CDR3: CAISEGTGNTEAFF

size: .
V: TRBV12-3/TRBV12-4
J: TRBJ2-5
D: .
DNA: TGTGCCAGCGGTACGAAAGAGACCCAGTACTTC
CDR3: CASGTKETQYF

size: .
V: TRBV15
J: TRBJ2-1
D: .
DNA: TGTGCCACCAGCAGAGATCAGGCGGGGCCCGCCTACAATGAGCAGTTCTTC
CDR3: CATSRDQAGPAYNEQFF

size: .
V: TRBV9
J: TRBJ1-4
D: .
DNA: TGTGCCAGCAGCGTAGGACAGAGGGCTAATGAAAAACTGTTTTTT
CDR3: CASSVGQRANEKLFF

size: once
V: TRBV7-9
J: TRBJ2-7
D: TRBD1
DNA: TGTGCCAGCAGCTTAGTTGGGGGGACAGGGATCGACGAGCAGTACTTC
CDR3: CASSLVGGTGIDEQYF

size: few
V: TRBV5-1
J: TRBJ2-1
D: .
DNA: TGCGCCAGCAGCTTGGTGGCAGGATTAAAATACAATGAGCAGTTCTTC
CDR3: CASSLVAGLKYNEQFF

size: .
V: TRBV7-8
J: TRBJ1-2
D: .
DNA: TGTGCCAGCAGCCTAGTCGGCAGGGGCTCTATGGGCTACACCTTC
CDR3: CASSLVGRGSMGYTF

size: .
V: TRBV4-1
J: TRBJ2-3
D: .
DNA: TGCGCCACCTCGACTGGAAATGCGGCAGATACGCAGTATTTT
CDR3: CATSTGNAADTQYF

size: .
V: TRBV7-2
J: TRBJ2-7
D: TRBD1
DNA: TGTGCCAGCAGCTTAGTCCCAAAGGGGGCGGGTAGCGAGCAGTACTTC
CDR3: CASSLVPKGAGSEQYF

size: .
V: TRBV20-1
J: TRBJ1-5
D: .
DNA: TGCAGTGCTAGATCGGATAGCAATCAGCCCCAGCATTTT
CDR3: CSARSDSNQPQHF

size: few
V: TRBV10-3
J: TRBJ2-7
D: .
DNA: TGTGCCATCAGTGACAGTTCCAGCGAGCAGTACTTC
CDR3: CAISDSSSEQYF

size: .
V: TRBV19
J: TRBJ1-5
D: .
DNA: TGTGCCAGTACCCTAGGACTGACCGGCAATCAGCCCCAGCATTTT
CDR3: CASTLGLTGNQPQHF

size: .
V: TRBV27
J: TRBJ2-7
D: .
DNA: TGTGCCAGCAGTTTATCGGCTCCTGGGACCTACGAGCAGTACTTC
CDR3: CASSLSAPGTYEQYF

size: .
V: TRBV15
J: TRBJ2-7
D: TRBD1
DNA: TGTGCCACCAGCAGGAGAGCCGGGACAGACGAGCAGTACTTC
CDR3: CATSRRAGTDEQYF

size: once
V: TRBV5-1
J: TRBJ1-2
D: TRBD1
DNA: TGCGCCAGCAGCCCTGGGGGACAGGGGGCCGGCTATGGCTACACCTTC
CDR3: CASSPGGQGAGYGYTF

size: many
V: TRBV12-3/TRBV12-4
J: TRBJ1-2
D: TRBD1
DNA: TGTGCCAGCAGTTTAACCGCCCGCGGGACAGGGGACAACTATGGCTACACCTTC
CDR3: CASSLTARGTGDNYGYTF

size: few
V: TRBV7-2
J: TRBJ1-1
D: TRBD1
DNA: TGTGCCAGCAGCTCCACAGGGGGAGCTTTCTTT
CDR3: CASSSTGGAFF

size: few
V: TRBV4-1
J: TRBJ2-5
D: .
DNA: TGCGCCAGCAGCCAAGGACTCACCAAAGAGACCCAGTACTTC
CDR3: CASSQGLTKETQYF

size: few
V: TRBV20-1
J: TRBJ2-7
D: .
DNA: TGCAGTGCTAGAGACCGGGGATTGTTGGACTACGAGCAGTACTTC
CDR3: CSARDRGLLDYEQYF

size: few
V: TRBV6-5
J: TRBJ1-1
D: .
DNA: TGTGCCGTACGGCCCGGCCGCGCGGAGAACACTGAAGCTTTCTTT
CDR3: CAVRPGRAENTEAFF

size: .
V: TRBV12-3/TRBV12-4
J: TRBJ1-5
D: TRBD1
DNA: TGTGCCAGCAGTCGCCAGGGGGAGAGCAATCAGCCCCAGCATTTT
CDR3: CASSRQGESNQPQHF

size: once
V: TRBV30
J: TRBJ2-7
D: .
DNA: TGTGCCTGGAGTATCGGACAGCCCTACGAGCAGTACTTC
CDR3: CAWSIGQPYEQYF